This TCR beta chain originates from a study of graft-versus-host responses after intestinal transplantation. CDR3 length: 11 residues. The germline gives CDR1 GTSNPN, CDR2 SVGIG (reference sequence). Trimming shortened V by 1 base and J by 4 bases, and 2 bases separated the two germline ends. A note on this clone: Its specificity is unknown.

TCRdb's copy holds only in-frame clones and misses some; the assay was immunoSEQ multiplex PCR. In the table there are more than 95,000 clones, more than 85% of which are singletons. The TCR originated in a human donor who received an intestinal transplant. Sample: unstimulated CD4+ T cells sorted from spleen or lymph node cells, taken before intestinal transplant. This chain links TRBV30 with TRBJ2-1; no firm D call. DNA for the CDR3: TGTGCCTGGAGTGCGTACAATGAGCAGTTCTTC. Translation gives CAWSAYNEQFF.